The TCR beta chain described here comes from a study of vaccination effects on CD4 cells after COVID-19. As regards this clone: Antigen specificity is unknown.

ViraFEST used viral peptide pools to expand antigen-specific CD4+ T cells before sequencing. Once cultured for 10 days, the cells underwent separation to obtain CD4+ T cells. Each participant received a vaccine that was either BNT162b2 or mRNA-1273, given as two doses. TCRdb's copy holds only in-frame clones and misses some; the assay was immunoSEQ multiplex PCR. The sample lists fewer than 85,000 clones; under 85% were seen once. The material was CD4+ T cells from PBMCs cultured with HCoV-OC43 spike peptides, obtained after COVID-19 vaccination. The subset: HCoV-OC43 spike overlapping peptide pool stimulation. The clonotype was recovered from a human donor who received a COVID-19 vaccine.

The CDR3 nucleotides are TGTGCCAGCAGGATAGGGACAGGGGGTGACACTGAAGCTTTCTTT. Its translation is CASRIGTGGDTEAFF. The V and J genes are TRBV6-5 and TRBJ1-1, with 11 bases matching TRBD1. From germline, CDR1 is MNHEY and CDR2 SVGAGI. V trimming: 6 bases; J trimming: 3 bases; junction bases outside the gene matches: 6. The CDR3 runs to 15 residues.